Shown below are 17 T cell receptor beta chains from a single sample sequenced in a study of blood T cell repertoires in COVID-19 (dated by TCRdb to about 2020). Library prep was done by the immunoSEQ multiplex PCR assay. TCRdb re-hosts the immuneACCESS table, in-frame sequences only. Its copies lack some clones; in the studies checked, an unresolved V gene accounts for under half of them, and the cause for the rest is not known. This sample is represented by under 250,000 clones; roughly 90% of them were singletons. 2.5% to 3% of the sample is held by the ten biggest clonotypes. The sequenced sample consisted of PBMCs or T cells enriched from blood (not recorded which). The receptor set was obtained from a woman in her twenties or thirties with acute COVID-19.

This clone was observed once. This chain connects TRBV27 to TRBJ1-1; a possible D gene is TRBD1 (5 bases). V dropped 5 bases and J dropped 5 bases, with 15 bases sitting between them. This CDR3 region has 14 residues. Germline V gives CDR1 MNHEY, CDR2 SMNVEV (reference sequence). In DNA form, the CDR3 reads TGTGCCAGCAGTCCCCCAGGGTGGCGGACTGAAGCTTTCTTT. This translates into CASSPPGWRTEAFF.

The chain combines TRBV7-2 with TRBJ1-2; 9 nucleotides align to TRBD1. With 3 bases clipped from V and 4 bases from J, the junction kept 6 bases outside the gene matches. The length of the CDR3 is 15 residues. Germline values: CDR1 SGHTA, CDR2 FQGNSA. In nucleotides, the CDR3 is TGTGCCAGCAGCTTTATGGGGACAGGGACCTATGGCTACACCTTC. Its protein product is CASSFMGTGTYGYTF.

This rearrangement joins TRBV6-2 or TRBV6-3 to TRBJ2-5; a possible D gene is TRBD1 (6 bases). This CDR3 has 13 amino acids. V was cut by 5 bases and J by 9 bases, with 16 bases left in between. Germline CDR1 reads MNHEY; CDR2 reads SVGEGT. This CDR3 reads CASSPRGPSAQYF. The DNA for the CDR3 is TGTGCCAGCAGTCCCAGGGGCCCCTCGGCCCAGTACTTC.

As for this clone: Other nucleotide sequences from this sample produce the same CDR3. This chain connects TRBV27 to TRBJ1-2; perhaps TRBD1 as D (6 bases). Germline CDR1 and CDR2: MNHEY and SMNVEV (reference sequence). V was pared by 3 bases and J by 5 bases, with 10 bases between. This CDR3 has 13 amino acids. Here the CDR3 DNA reads TGTGCCAGCAGTTTGGGGGCCGGTTATGGCTACACCTTC. Its protein is CASSLGAGYGYTF.

The chain recombines TRBV15 with TRBJ1-3, with no clear D. The CDR3 is 16 amino acids. V was shortened by 8 bases and J by 0 bases, with 17 bases between the two germline ends. Germline V gene data show CDR1 as LNHNV and CDR2 as YYDKDF (reference sequence). CDR3 in DNA: TGTGCCACCCGAAGGGAGTATCAGACCTCTGGAAACACCATATATTTT. Translation: CATRREYQTSGNTIYF. Filled out from reference TRBV15 and TRBJ1-3, the complete variable domain reads DAMVIQNPRYQVTQFGKPVTLSCSQTLNHNVMYWYQQKSSQAPKLLFHYYDKDFNNEADTPDNFQSRRPNTSFCFLDIRSPGLGDTAMYLCATRREYQTSGNTIYFGEGSWLTVV.

As to this clone: Other nucleotide sequences in the sample specify the same CDR3. This chain joins TRBV2 and TRBJ1-1, with D perhaps TRBD1 (6 bases). This CDR3 is 14 amino acids long. Germline CDR1 is SNHLY and CDR2 is FYNNEI. V was cut by 4 bases and J by 1 base, with 10 bases left in between. The CDR3 region has the DNA TGTGCCAGCAGTGTGGTGGGGGCGAACACTGAAGCTTTCTTT. Protein product: CASSVVGANTEAFF.

The chain recombines TRBV7-2 with TRBJ1-5, with 8 bases matching TRBD1. Trimming at V came to 3 bases and at J to 6 bases, leaving 7 bases not matched to a gene. Germline-derived CDR1 and CDR2 are SGHTA and FQGNSA. The CDR3 is 15 residues long. CDR3 DNA sequence: TGTGCCAGCAGCTTGGAGACAGGGGTGGCTCAGCCCCAGCATTTT. It translates to CASSLETGVAQPQHF.

Here the CDR3 DNA reads TGTGCCAGCAACACAGGGTCGGGTAATTCACCCCTCCACTTT. Protein: CASNTGSGNSPLHF. The chain joins TRBV6-5 to TRBJ1-6; D may be TRBD1 (6 bases). V was pared by 7 bases and J by 6 bases, with 13 bases between. The germline V gene has CDR1 MNHEY and CDR2 SVGAGI. The CDR3 spans 14 residues.

At least ten counts were recorded for this clone. The chain is built from TRBV7-9 and TRBJ1-5; D unresolved. The germline CDR1 and CDR2 sequences are SEHNR and FQNEAQ (reference sequence). The V end lost 1 base, the J end lost 4 bases, and 8 bases lay between the germline ends. The CDR3 is made up of 14 amino acids. This CDR3 reads CASSLGRGNQPQHF. CDR3 DNA: TGTGCCAGCAGCTTAGGTCGAGGGAATCAGCCCCAGCATTTT.

This clone appeared once. This chain uses TRBV27 with TRBJ2-4, with 11 bases lining up with TRBD1. The V and J ends lost 4 bases and 8 bases, in that order; junction bases with no gene match: 4. This CDR3 comprises 14 residues. CDR1 and CDR2 from the germline V gene are MNHEY and SMNVEV (reference sequence). CDR3 sequence reads: CASSWTGGGDIQYF. CDR3 DNA sequence: TGTGCCAGCAGTTGGACAGGGGGCGGCGACATTCAGTACTTC.

This chain joins TRBV7-9 and TRBJ1-6; D is undetermined. V dropped 2 bases and J dropped 11 bases, with 7 bases sitting between them. This CDR3 has 12 residues. The germline V gene has CDR1 SEHNR and CDR2 FQNEAQ (reference sequence). The CDR3 DNA sequence: TGTGCCAGCAGCTTACCGCCGGCACCCCTCCACTTT. This translates into CASSLPPAPLHF.

This clone was counted a single time. The chain employs TRBV5-1 and TRBJ2-2, with TRBD1 matching over 11 bases. The CDR3 is 17 residues long. V gave up 0 bases and J gave up 6 bases; unmatched junction bases: 7. In germline, CDR1 is SGHRS, CDR2 YFSETQ. The CDR3 nucleotides read TGCGCCAGCAGCTTGGATGGGACAGGGGGTTTTCCCGGGGAGCTGTTTTTT. Its protein is CASSLDGTGGFPGELFF.

The chain has TRBV10-1 and TRBJ2-3; 8 bases agree with TRBD2. This CDR3 is built from 15 residues. The germline gives CDR1 WNHNN, CDR2 SYGVQD (reference sequence). J gave up 4 bases and V 3 bases, and 6 bases lay outside the gene matches. The CDR3 DNA is TGCGCCAGCAGTGATCCGGGACTAGATTCAGATACGCAGTATTTT. Encoded protein: CASSDPGLDSDTQYF.

The rearrangement uses TRBV18 and TRBJ2-7; 10 bases map to TRBD1. V shed 5 bases and J 4 bases; nucleotides not matched to a gene: 2. Germline loops: CDR1 KGHSH, CDR2 LQKENI. The CDR3 covers 13 residues. CDR3 sequence reads: CASSSGQGYEQYF. As DNA, the CDR3 is TGTGCCAGCTCATCGGGACAGGGGTACGAGCAGTACTTC.

The V gene is TRBV29-1, the J gene TRBJ1-1, with no clear D. The CDR3 runs to 9 residues. Between the trimmed V and J ends, which lost 4 bases and 7 bases, there was a span of 4 bases. Germline values: CDR1 SQVTM, CDR2 ANQGSEA. CDR3 nucleotides: TGCAGCGTTGCAGGTGAAGCTTTCTTT. This gives the protein CSVAGEAFF.

This chain's CDR3 is CSASSGGYTEAFF. The CDR3 nucleotides read TGCAGTGCTAGTTCGGGGGGATACACTGAAGCTTTCTTT. J is TRBJ1-1 and V is TRBV20-1; tentative D call: TRBD1 (5 bases). The CDR3 runs 13 residues. CDR1 DFQATT and CDR2 SNEGSKA come from the germline V gene (reference sequence). The V gene lost 3 bases and the J gene lost 3 bases, with 11 bases spanning the gap.

This chain joins TRBV9 and TRBJ2-2, with 7 positions matching TRBD2. The CDR3 length is 16 residues. The trim removed 0 bases at V and 3 bases at J, leaving 5 bases unmatched. Germline V gene lookup returns CDR1 SGDLS and CDR2 YYNGEE. DNA of the CDR3: TGTGCCAGCAGCGTAGGGGCGGGGGAGGACACCGGGGAGCTGTTTTTT. It is translated as CASSVGAGEDTGELFF.